Each of the 26 T cell receptor beta chains below was sequenced from the same sample in a study of blood T cell repertoires in COVID-19. TCRdb's copy holds only in-frame clones and misses some; the assay was immunoSEQ multiplex PCR. This sample carries 250,000 to 400,000 clones, 88% of them seen once, and the ten largest clones take approximately 1.6%. Sequencing was carried out using peripheral blood. The receptors originated from a woman in her twenties or thirties with COVID-19, enrolled during active disease.

The chain is built from TRBV7-9 and TRBJ1-2; D uncertain. Germline V lookup: CDR1 SEHNR, CDR2 FQNEAQ (reference sequence). The CDR3 covers 12 residues. V lost 4 bases to trimming and J lost 8 bases, with 11 bases between them. Here the CDR3 reads CASSYDTYGYTF. The CDR3 nucleotides read TGTGCCAGCAGCTACGACACTTACGGCTACACCTTC.

The chain links TRBV7-2 to TRBJ1-2, with a weak D call TRBD1 (5 bases). This CDR3 comprises 13 residues. The V end was cut by 1 base, the J end by 8 bases, with 11 bases between. Germline loops: CDR1 SGHTA, CDR2 FQGNSA. The DNA for the CDR3 is TGTGCCAGCAGCTTAGGGACACCGGAGGGCTACACCTTC. Protein sequence: CASSLGTPEGYTF.

J is TRBJ2-1 and V is TRBV4-1, with D perhaps TRBD1 (6 bases). Germline V CDR1 and CDR2: MGHRA, YSYEKL. V was clipped by 8 bases and J by 7 bases, with 9 bases between them. The CDR3 covers 11 residues. The CDR3 bases are TGCGCCAGCTATCAGGGGAATGAGCAGTTCTTC. Its translation: CASYQGNEQFF.

Regarding this clone: The sample contains more than one DNA sequence encoding this CDR3. The chain uses TRBV6-5 and TRBJ1-5; 9 nucleotides line up with TRBD1. Unmatched junction bases numbered 3, after V lost 6 bases and J lost 6 bases. The CDR3 runs to 13 residues. Germline loops: CDR1 MNHEY, CDR2 SVGAGI. CDR3 nucleotide sequence: TGTGCCAGCAGCAGGGACAGGGTTCAGCCCCAGCATTTT. Its translation is CASSRDRVQPQHF.

The chain has TRBV15 and TRBJ2-1; D perhaps matches TRBD2 (6 bases). This CDR3 contains 16 residues. The germline V gene has CDR1 LNHNV and CDR2 YYDKDF (reference sequence). Trimming shortened V by 3 bases and J by 7 bases, and 19 bases separated the two germline ends. The CDR3 coding sequence is TGTGCCACCAGCAGGGACACGGGGCTACGGGGGAATGAGCAGTTCTTC. Its translation: CATSRDTGLRGNEQFF.

The chain couples TRBV19 to TRBJ1-4; D gene ambiguous. CDR3 length: 14 residues. Germline loops: CDR1 LNHDA, CDR2 SQIVND (reference sequence). Between the trimmed V and J ends, which lost 2 bases and 8 bases, there was a span of 12 bases. The CDR3 DNA reads TGTGCCAGTAGTATAACGGGAACTGGGGAAAAACTGTTTTTT. It is translated as CASSITGTGEKLFF.

The rearrangement joins TRBV4-2 to TRBJ1-5, with 10 bases that match TRBD1. V gave up 2 bases and J gave up 7 bases; unmatched junction bases: 8. Germline values: CDR1 LGHNA, CDR2 YNFKEQ. The CDR3 is 16 residues long. The CDR3 nucleotides read TGTGCCAGCAGCCAATCCACAGGACAGGGGGGCCAGCCCCAGCATTTT. Its protein is CASSQSTGQGGQPQHF.

This clone was seen only a few times. The V gene is TRBV2, the J gene TRBJ2-7, with D perhaps matching TRBD1 (6 bases). V dropped 10 bases and J dropped 0 bases, with 13 bases sitting between them. CDR1 and CDR2 (germline): SNHLY, FYNNEI. This CDR3 is 13 amino acids long. Written as DNA, the CDR3 is TGTGCCATAGACAGGTTAAACTCCTACGAGCAGTACTTC. This encodes CAIDRLNSYEQYF.

The chain carries TRBV10-3 and TRBJ1-1, with TRBD1 identical over 7 bases. The CDR3 contains 13 residues. Germline V gene sequence: CDR1 ENHRY, CDR2 SYGVKD. The ends lost 10 bases at V and 5 bases at J; junction bases unmatched: 10. As DNA, the CDR3 is TGTGCCACCCTCCCCGGCAGGGGGACTGAAGCTTTCTTT. Translating gives CATLPGRGTEAFF.

The chain has TRBV7-8 and TRBJ2-2, with TRBD2 identical over 7 bases. The germline V gene has CDR1 SGHVS and CDR2 FQNEAQ. This CDR3 is built from 14 residues. V was clipped by 3 bases and J by 6 bases; unmatched bases: 4. In DNA, the CDR3 is TGTGCCAGCAGCTTTGGGGGGGAAGCCGGGGAGCTGTTTTTT. It is translated as CASSFGGEAGELFF.

V and J are TRBV30 and TRBJ1-5; a weak D match, TRBD1 (6 bases). Germline V lookup: CDR1 GTSNPN, CDR2 SVGIG (reference sequence). The CDR3 is made up of 15 amino acids. The V gene lost 3 bases and the J gene lost 0 bases, with 12 bases spanning the gap. CDR3 sequence reads: CAWSEDSYSNQPQHF. The CDR3 DNA sequence: TGTGCCTGGAGCGAGGACAGCTATAGCAATCAGCCCCAGCATTTT.

This rearrangement joins TRBV29-1 to TRBJ1-1; TRBD1 is a possible D gene (5 bases). V was trimmed by 2 bases and J by 1 base, leaving 11 bases between them. Germline V gene data show CDR1 as SQVTM and CDR2 as ANQGSEA. The CDR3 is 14 amino acids. The CDR3 region has the DNA TGCAGCGTTGAAAACAGAGGACAGAACACTGAAGCTTTCTTT. It specifies CSVENRGQNTEAFF.

CDR3 in amino acids: CASSQNTGELFF. The CDR3 DNA reads TGTGCCAGCAGTCAGAACACCGGGGAGCTGTTTTTT. J is TRBJ2-2 and V is TRBV12-3 or TRBV12-4; D gene uncertain. The CDR3 extends over 12 amino acids. V was shortened by 5 bases and J by 1 base, with 2 bases between the two germline ends.

CDR3 sequence (DNA): TGTGCCAGCAGTGAATTTTTGGGCACTAACACTGAAGCTTTCTTT. Protein product: CASSEFLGTNTEAFF. The gene calls are TRBV25-1 and TRBJ1-1; D call uncertain. The CDR3 is 15 amino acids. Germline V CDR1 and CDR2: MGHDK, SYGVNS. The V and J ends lost 1 base and 2 bases respectively, with 11 bases between them.

The rearrangement links TRBV11-3 to TRBJ1-1; D not certain. The germline V and J ends were trimmed by 5 bases and 6 bases, with 10 bases remaining between them. Germline assignment: CDR1 SGHNT and CDR2 YENEEA. The CDR3 extends over 12 amino acids. In nucleotides, the CDR3 is TGTGCCAGCAGCGGAGGGTCTTCTGAAGCTTTCTTT. This sequence encodes CASSGGSSEAFF.

The chain joins TRBV10-3 to TRBJ1-3; TRBD1 agrees at 7 bases. The CDR3 contains 16 residues. Germline CDR1 is ENHRY and CDR2 is SYGVKD. The V segment lost 2 bases and the J segment 0 bases; nucleotides outside the gene matches: 4. CDR3 region: CAISEPGTASGNTIYF. CDR3 sequence (DNA): TGTGCCATCAGTGAGCCCGGGACAGCCTCTGGAAACACCATATATTTT.

The rearrangement uses TRBV3-1 (or the pseudogene TRBV3-2) and TRBJ2-5; TRBD2 matches at 9 bases. J gave up 5 bases and V 1 base, and 2 bases lay outside the gene matches. CDR1 and CDR2 (germline): LGHDT, YNNKEL (reference sequence). The CDR3 is made up of 14 amino acids. The CDR3 sequence is CASSQGGGAETQYF. The CDR3 coding sequence is TGTGCCAGCAGCCAAGGCGGGGGGGCGGAGACCCAGTACTTC.

The chain uses TRBV21-1 and TRBJ1-4; no check of the table's D call, TRBD1, against the DNA was made. TRBV21-1 is classified as a pseudogene. The CDR3 spans 15 residues. Written as DNA, the CDR3 is TGTGCCAGCAGCATCCGGGACATGAAGAATGAAAAACTGTTTTTT. Translating it yields CASSIRDMKNEKLFF.

Comment on this clone: Other DNA sequences from this sample encode an identical CDR3 as well. The chain recombines TRBV7-9 with TRBJ1-1, with D possibly being TRBD1 (6 bases). Germline V CDR1 and CDR2: SEHNR, FQNEAQ (reference sequence). CDR3 length equals 13 residues. V was trimmed by 3 bases and J by 1 base, leaving 6 bases between them. DNA for the CDR3: TGTGCCAGCAGCTTGGACAGGAACACTGAAGCTTTCTTT. It is translated as CASSLDRNTEAFF.

J is TRBJ1-4 and V is TRBV7-9; 9 nucleotides align to TRBD1. Trimming cost V 5 bases and J 5 bases; bases outside gene matches: 6. The germline gives CDR1 SEHNR, CDR2 FQNEAQ (reference sequence). CDR3 length: 15 amino acids. In DNA form, the CDR3 reads TGTGCCAGCAGCAGAAAGACAGGGGGGAATGAAAAACTGTTTTTT. Translating it yields CASSRKTGGNEKLFF.

The rearrangement joins TRBV3-1 (or the pseudogene TRBV3-2) to TRBJ2-5, with D possibly TRBD2 on 5 matching bases. CDR1 and CDR2 from the germline V gene are LGHDT and YNNKEL (reference sequence). The CDR3 spans 13 residues. Trimming removed 8 bases from V and 1 base from J, with 11 bases in between. This CDR3 reads CASSVGLQETQYF. The CDR3 DNA follows: TGTGCCAGCTCGGTTGGACTCCAAGAGACCCAGTACTTC.

The chain is built from TRBV5-6 and TRBJ1-6; 11 positions agree with TRBD1. J gave up 9 bases and V 7 bases, and 3 bases lay outside the gene matches. There are 13 residues in the CDR3. CDR1 is SGHDT and CDR2 is YYEEEE in the germline V gene. The chain's CDR3 is CASGQGAVSPLHF. In DNA, the CDR3 is TGTGCCAGCGGACAGGGGGCGGTTTCACCCCTCCACTTT.

V usage is TRBV14 and J usage is TRBJ2-2, with D possibly TRBD2 on 5 matching bases. Per the germline V gene, CDR1 is SGHDN and CDR2 is FVKESK. Trimming shortened V by 0 bases and J by 5 bases, and 10 bases separated the two germline ends. The CDR3 covers 15 residues. CDR3: CASSQEAGVTGELFF. Here the CDR3 DNA reads TGTGCCAGCAGCCAAGAGGCGGGTGTTACCGGGGAGCTGTTTTTT.

A few counts support this clone. The chain recombines TRBV6-4 with TRBJ1-5; 7 bases match TRBD1. The CDR3 totals 17 residues. The germline V gene has CDR1 MRHNA and CDR2 SNTAGT. Trimming cost V 4 bases and J 6 bases; bases outside gene matches: 15. CDR3 DNA: TGTGCCAGCAGTGTACAGGGGACGGGGCCCAATCGTCAGCCCCAGCATTTT. Amino acid sequence: CASSVQGTGPNRQPQHF.

This chain connects TRBV30 to TRBJ2-7; 7 bases line up with TRBD1. The V and J ends lost 3 bases and 4 bases, in that order; junction bases with no gene match: 12. Looked up from germline, CDR1 is GTSNPN and CDR2 is SVGIG (reference sequence). CDR3 length: 15 residues. The CDR3 bases are TGTGCCTGGAGCGAAGGGCTCGGGACAGCTTACGAGCAGTACTTC. Translation: CAWSEGLGTAYEQYF.

The V call is TRBV2, the J call TRBJ1-6, with TRBD1 matching over 9 bases. Per germline, CDR1 SNHLY and CDR2 FYNNEI. V lost 6 bases to trimming and J lost 7 bases; unmatched junction nucleotides: 4. CDR3 length equals 14 residues. The CDR3 spells CASSATGGNSPLHF. CDR3 DNA: TGTGCCAGCAGCGCGACAGGGGGAAATTCACCCCTCCACTTT.